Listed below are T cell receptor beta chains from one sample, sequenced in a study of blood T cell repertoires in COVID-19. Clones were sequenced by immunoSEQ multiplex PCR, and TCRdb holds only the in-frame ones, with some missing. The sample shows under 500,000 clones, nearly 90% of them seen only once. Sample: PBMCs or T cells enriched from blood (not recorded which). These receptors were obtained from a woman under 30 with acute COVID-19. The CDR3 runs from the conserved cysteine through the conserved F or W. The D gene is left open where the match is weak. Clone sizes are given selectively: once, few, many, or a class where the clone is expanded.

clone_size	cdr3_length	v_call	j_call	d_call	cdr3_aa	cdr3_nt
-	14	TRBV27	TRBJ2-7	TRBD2	CASSFASGAYEQYF	TGTGCCAGCAGTTTTGCTAGCGGGGCCTACGAGCAGTACTTC
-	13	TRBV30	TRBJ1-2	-	CAWSVVGHYGYTF	TGTGCCTGGAGTGTAGTTGGGCACTATGGCTACACCTTC
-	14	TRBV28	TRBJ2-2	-	CASSLRGKTGELFF	TGTGCCAGCAGTTTAAGGGGGAAGACCGGGGAGCTGTTTTTT
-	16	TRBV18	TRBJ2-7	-	CASSPTAGTFSYEQYF	TGTGCCAGCTCACCAACCGCCGGGACATTTTCCTACGAGCAGTACTTC
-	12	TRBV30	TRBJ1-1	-	CAWRRTNTEAFF	TGTGCCTGGAGGCGAACGAACACTGAAGCTTTCTTT
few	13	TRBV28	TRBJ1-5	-	CASSLSGSQPQHF	TGTGCCAGCAGTTTGTCCGGGAGTCAGCCCCAGCATTTT
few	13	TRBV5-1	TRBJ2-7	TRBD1	CASSSGQGYEQYF	TGCGCCAGCAGCTCGGGACAGGGCTACGAGCAGTACTTC
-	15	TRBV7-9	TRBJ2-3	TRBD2	CASSRTSAFTDTQYF	TGTGCCAGCAGCCGGACTAGCGCCTTCACAGATACGCAGTATTTT
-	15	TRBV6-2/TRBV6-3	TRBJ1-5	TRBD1	CASSNRGPLNQPQHF	TGTGCCAGCAGTAACAGGGGTCCCCTTAATCAGCCCCAGCATTTT
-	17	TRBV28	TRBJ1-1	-	CASSLHGGFLWNTEAFF	TGTGCCAGCAGTTTACATGGGGGGTTTTTGTGGAACACTGAAGCTTTCTTT
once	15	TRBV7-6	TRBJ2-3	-	CASSFLAVSTDTQYF	TGTGCCAGCAGCTTCTTAGCGGTTAGCACAGATACGCAGTATTTT
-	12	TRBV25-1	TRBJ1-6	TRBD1	CASSPNRGTLHF	TGTGCCAGCAGTCCTAACAGGGGCACCCTCCACTTT
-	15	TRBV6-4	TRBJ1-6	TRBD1	CASSVPDRANSPLHF	TGTGCCAGCAGTGTCCCGGACAGGGCTAATTCACCCCTCCACTTT
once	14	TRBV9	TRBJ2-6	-	CASSNQAGANVLTF	TGTGCCAGCAGCAACCAAGCGGGGGCCAACGTCCTGACTTTC
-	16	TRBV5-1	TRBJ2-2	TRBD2	CASSLALAGGTGELFF	TGCGCCAGCAGCTTGGCCCTAGCGGGAGGAACCGGGGAGCTGTTTTTT
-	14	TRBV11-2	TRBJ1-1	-	CASSFTQDITEAFF	TGTGCCAGCAGCTTTACACAGGACATCACTGAAGCTTTCTTT
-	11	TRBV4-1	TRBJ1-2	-	CASSTGIGYTF	TGCGCCAGCAGCACAGGGATTGGCTACACCTTC
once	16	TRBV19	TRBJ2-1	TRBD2	CASSLWTSGTNNEQFF	TGTGCCAGTAGTTTATGGACTAGCGGAACCAACAATGAGCAGTTCTTC
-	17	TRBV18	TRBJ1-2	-	CASSQVLDSEAESGYTF	TGTGCCAGCTCACAAGTCCTAGACAGTGAGGCTGAATCTGGCTACACCTTC
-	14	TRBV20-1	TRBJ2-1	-	CSASFLGAYNEQFF	TGCAGTGCTAGTTTCTTAGGGGCCTACAATGAGCAGTTCTTC
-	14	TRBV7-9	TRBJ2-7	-	CASSLGTSYAEQYF	TGTGCCAGCAGCTTAGGGACAAGTTACGCGGAGCAGTACTTC
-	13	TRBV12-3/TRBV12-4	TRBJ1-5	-	CASSLNEDQPQHF	TGTGCCAGCAGTTTAAATGAGGATCAGCCCCAGCATTTT
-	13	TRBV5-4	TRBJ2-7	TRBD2	CASSLASGSGQYF	TGTGCCAGCAGCTTGGCTAGCGGGTCTGGGCAGTACTTC
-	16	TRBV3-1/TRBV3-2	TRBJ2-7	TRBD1	CASSLWTGPSSYEQYF	TGTGCCAGCAGCCTTTGGACAGGCCCGAGCTCCTACGAGCAGTACTTC
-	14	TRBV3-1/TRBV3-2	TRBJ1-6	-	CASSRDFGNTPLHF	TGTGCCAGCAGCCGGGACTTCGGAAATACACCCCTCCACTTT
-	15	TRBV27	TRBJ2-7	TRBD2	CASSPPSGSLYEQYF	TGTGCCAGCAGTCCCCCTAGCGGGAGTTTATACGAGCAGTACTTC
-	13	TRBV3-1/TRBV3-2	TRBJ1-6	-	CASSQVSDSPLHF	TGTGCCAGCAGCCAAGTAAGCGATTCACCCCTCCACTTT
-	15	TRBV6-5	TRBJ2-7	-	CASSYEQGRAYEQYF	TGTGCCAGCAGTTACGAACAGGGAAGGGCCTACGAGCAGTACTTC
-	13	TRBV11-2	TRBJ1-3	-	CASSSGFGNTIYF	TGTGCCAGCAGCTCAGGGTTCGGAAACACCATATATTTT
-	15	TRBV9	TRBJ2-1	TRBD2	CASTPGLAGNNEQFF	TGTGCCAGCACCCCTGGACTAGCGGGGAACAATGAGCAGTTCTTC
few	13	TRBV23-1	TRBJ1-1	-	CASSLGGGTEAFF	TGCGCCAGCAGTCTTGGCGGAGGAACTGAAGCTTTCTTT
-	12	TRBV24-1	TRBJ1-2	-	CATSDLVVGYTF	TGTGCCACCAGTGATTTAGTAGTTGGCTACACCTTC
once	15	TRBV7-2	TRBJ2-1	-	CASSLDSGTYNEQFF	TGTGCCAGCAGCTTAGATAGCGGAACCTACAATGAGCAGTTCTTC
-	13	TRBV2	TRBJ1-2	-	CASRSGTGLGYTF	TGTGCCAGCAGATCCGGGACTGGACTTGGCTACACCTTC
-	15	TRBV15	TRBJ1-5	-	CATSETGGSNQPQHF	TGTGCCACCAGCGAGACGGGGGGAAGCAATCAGCCCCAGCATTTT
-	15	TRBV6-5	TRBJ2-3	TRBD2	CASSRLAGYTDTQYF	TGTGCCAGCAGCCGGCTAGCGGGGTACACAGATACGCAGTATTTT
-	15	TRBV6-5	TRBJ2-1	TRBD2	CASTLGAGGYNEQFF	TGTGCCAGCACCCTGGGAGCGGGGGGGTACAATGAGCAGTTCTTC
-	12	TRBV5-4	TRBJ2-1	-	CASSTGYNEQFF	TGTGCCAGCAGCACAGGGTACAATGAGCAGTTCTTC
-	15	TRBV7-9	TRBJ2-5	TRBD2	CASSTTTSGPGTQYF	TGTGCCAGCAGCACTACGACTAGCGGTCCAGGGACCCAGTACTTC
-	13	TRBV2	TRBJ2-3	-	CASSERETDTQYF	TGTGCCAGCAGTGAACGAGAAACAGATACGCAGTATTTT
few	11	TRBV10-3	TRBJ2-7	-	CAISSGYEQYF	TGTGCCATCAGTTCGGGGTACGAGCAGTACTTC
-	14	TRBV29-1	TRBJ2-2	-	CSVEDQEGTGELFF	TGCAGCGTTGAAGACCAGGAGGGCACCGGGGAGCTGTTTTTT
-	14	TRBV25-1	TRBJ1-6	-	CATPRLGLNSPLHF	TGTGCCACCCCGAGATTGGGGCTGAATTCACCCCTCCACTTT